The 21 T cell receptor beta chains in this list originate from one sample, sequenced in a study of T cell changes during pregnancy in multiple sclerosis. Libraries were prepared by immunoSEQ multiplex PCR; TCRdb keeps only in-frame clonotypes and omits some of them. This sample carries around 53,000 clones, 80% to 95% of them seen once, and the ten largest clones take approximately 0.6%. The sample was CD4+ T cells from peripheral blood mononuclear cells, taken after pregnancy. These receptors were collected from a female donor with multiple sclerosis, enrolled in a pregnancy study.

Here the CDR3 DNA reads TGTGCCAGCAGCTTTTCACCCAGAGATACGCAGTATTTT. Translating gives CASSFSPRDTQYF. This sequence joins TRBV7-7 and TRBJ2-3, with D unresolved. Per the germline V gene, CDR1 is SSHAT and CDR2 is FNYEAQ (reference sequence). This CDR3 spans 13 amino acids. Deletions cut 3 bases from V and 5 bases from J, with 9 bases between. The whole variable domain, remainder taken from reference TRBV7-7 and TRBJ2-3, is GAGVSQSPRYKVTKRGQDVTLRCDPISSHATLYWYQQALGQGPEFLTYFNYEAQPDKSGLPSDRFSAERPEGSISTLTIQRTEQRDSAMYRCASSFSPRDTQYFGPGTRLTVL.

The rearrangement uses TRBV7-2 and TRBJ2-3; D unresolved. The ends were cut back, 5 bases at V and 0 bases at J, with 15 bases in the middle. Germline V gene sequence: CDR1 SGHTA, CDR2 FQGNSA. The CDR3 spans 16 residues. As DNA, the CDR3 is TGTGCCAGCAGCCGCTATTTGACTTTGAGCACAGATACGCAGTATTTT. This translates into CASSRYLTLSTDTQYF.

This clone was found once. This CDR3 reads CASSFTSALLFF. The DNA of the CDR3 is TGTGCCAGCAGTTTTACTAGCGCCCTGCTGTTTTTT. This chain joins TRBV27 and TRBJ2-2, with TRBD2 identical over 7 bases. The CDR3 runs 12 residues. The trim removed 3 bases at V and 13 bases at J, leaving 5 bases unmatched. Germline loops: CDR1 MNHEY, CDR2 SMNVEV (reference sequence).

CDR3 region: CASSSPTGGGNTGELFF. The CDR3 DNA is TGCGCCAGCAGTTCCCCAACGGGGGGGGGTAACACCGGGGAGCTGTTTTTT. V is TRBV5-1 and J is TRBJ2-2; 8 bases agree with TRBD2. Germline V gives CDR1 SGHRS, CDR2 YFSETQ. With 5 bases clipped from V and 2 bases from J, the junction kept 11 bases outside the gene matches. The CDR3 consists of 17 residues.

V gene TRBV5-4 combines with J gene TRBJ1-2, with no clear D. V lost 0 bases, J lost 2 bases, and 5 bases lay in between. The germline gives CDR1 SGHNT, CDR2 YYREEE (reference sequence). This CDR3 contains 13 residues. The CDR3 DNA sequence: TGTGCCAGCAGCTTGGACAACAACTATGGCTACACCTTC. Protein product: CASSLDNNYGYTF.

V and J are TRBV25-1 and TRBJ2-5; 13 bases fit TRBD2. V shed 4 bases, J shed 5 bases, and the junction held 7 bases outside the gene matches. This CDR3 has 16 amino acids. The germline gives CDR1 MGHDK, CDR2 SYGVNS. CDR3 protein: CASSAPLAGGPETQYF. CDR3 sequence (DNA): TGTGCCAGCAGTGCCCCACTAGCGGGGGGGCCGGAGACCCAGTACTTC.

The chain employs TRBV7-2 and TRBJ1-6; possibly TRBD1 for D (5 bases). The CDR3 is 15 amino acids. CDR1 SGHTA and CDR2 FQGNSA come from the germline V gene. Trimming stripped 5 bases from V and 10 bases from J, with 18 bases between. The CDR3 nucleotides read TGTGCCAGCAGCCCCCGCGGAGGGGAGGGATCACCCCTCCACTTT. Its translation: CASSPRGGEGSPLHF. The entire variable domain, with the rest obtained from reference TRBV7-2 and TRBJ1-6, is as follows: GAGVSQSPSNKVTEKGKDVELRCDPISGHTALYWYRQSLGQGLEFLIYFQGNSAPDKSGLPSDRFSAERTGGSVSTLTIQRTQQEDSAVYLCASSPRGGEGSPLHFGNGTRLTVT.

The rearrangement uses TRBV7-2 and TRBJ1-2; D may be TRBD1 (6 bases). The germline CDR1 and CDR2 sequences are SGHTA and FQGNSA. The CDR3 has 14 residues. The ends were cut back, 7 bases at V and 4 bases at J, with 16 bases in the middle. DNA of the CDR3: TGTGCCAGCAACCACAGGGATCGGGTCTATGGCTACACCTTC. The encoded protein is CASNHRDRVYGYTF.

The chain employs TRBV6-6 and TRBJ1-1, with D unresolved. The V end was cut by 2 bases, the J end by 1 base, with 5 bases between. The CDR3 has 13 residues. CDR1 is MNHNY and CDR2 is SVGAGI in the germline V gene (reference sequence). CDR3 DNA sequence: TGTGCCAGCAGTTACGGCGGGAACACTGAAGCTTTCTTT. Residues: CASSYGGNTEAFF.

The chain couples TRBV21-1 to TRBJ1-5; TRBD1 was called by the table and not checked on the DNA. TRBV21-1 is marked as a pseudogene. The CDR3 is 16 amino acids. The CDR3 here is CASSKVTGGCNQPQHF. In DNA form, the CDR3 reads TGTGCCAGCAGCAAAGTTACAGGGGGGTGCAATCAGCCCCAGCATTTT.

The chain employs TRBV5-5 and TRBJ1-1, with a tentative D call TRBD1 (5 bases). The CDR3 has 15 residues. V was trimmed by 3 bases and J by 0 bases, leaving 12 bases between them. Per the germline V gene, CDR1 is SGHKS and CDR2 is YYEKEE (reference sequence). The CDR3 DNA follows: TGTGCCAGCAGCTCAGCCAGACAGTTGAACACTGAAGCTTTCTTT. Protein product: CASSSARQLNTEAFF.

This clone was observed once. J is TRBJ1-2 and V is TRBV30; TRBD1 matches at 12 bases. CDR1 is GTSNPN, CDR2 SVGIG, per germline (reference sequence). The junction had 1 base not matched to a gene; V was cut back by 1 base and J by 7 bases. CDR3 length equals 13 residues. CDR3 region: CAWSGDRGLGYTF. CDR3 bases: TGTGCCTGGAGTGGGGACAGGGGGCTTGGCTACACCTTC.

The J gene is TRBJ2-3, the V gene TRBV10-1; 7 nucleotides match TRBD1. This CDR3 region has 17 residues. CDR1 and CDR2 (germline): WNHNN, SYGVQD (reference sequence). After removal of 1 base from V and 2 bases from J, the junction contained 9 bases not matched to a gene. This CDR3 is CASSEFATGAVTDTQYF. CDR3 nucleotide sequence: TGCGCCAGCAGTGAGTTTGCTACAGGGGCTGTCACAGATACGCAGTATTTT.

The chain has TRBV7-2 and TRBJ1-1, with D possibly being TRBD1 (5 bases). V gave up 2 bases and J gave up 4 bases, with 14 bases separating them. This CDR3 comprises 15 residues. Per germline, CDR1 SGHTA and CDR2 FQGNSA. CDR3 sequence: CASSLLTGGTTEAFF. The CDR3 DNA is TGTGCCAGCAGCTTACTGACGGGGGGGACCACTGAAGCTTTCTTT.

J is TRBJ1-2 and V is TRBV6-5; D ambiguous. CDR1 and CDR2 (germline): MNHEY, SVGAGI. V lost 2 bases, J lost 5 bases, and 12 bases lay in between. The CDR3 is 14 amino acids. The CDR3 coding sequence is TGTGCCAGCAGTTACGGTGTAACAGAATATGGCTACACCTTC. It is translated as CASSYGVTEYGYTF.

The sample holds a few counts of this clone. The chain uses TRBV7-3 and TRBJ2-3; 7 positions agree with TRBD2. After removal of 2 bases from V and 4 bases from J, the junction contained 6 bases not matched to a gene. Germline CDR1 SGHTA, CDR2 FQGTGA. The CDR3 covers 15 residues. The CDR3 DNA sequence: TGTGCCAGCAGCTTATTGCCGGGGGGACCAGATACGCAGTATTTT. Protein: CASSLLPGGPDTQYF.

The V call is TRBV19, the J call TRBJ2-5; 9 bases agree with TRBD2. This CDR3 contains 14 residues. CDR1 is LNHDA, CDR2 SQIVND, per germline (reference sequence). The V and J ends lost 3 bases and 4 bases, in that order; junction bases with no gene match: 3. In DNA, the CDR3 is TGTGCCAGTAGTATGCTAGCGGGGATAGAGACCCAGTACTTC. It yields the protein CASSMLAGIETQYF.

The sample holds a few counts of this clone. V usage is TRBV11-2 and J usage is TRBJ1-2, with 8 bases fitting TRBD1. Germline V lookup: CDR1 SGHAT, CDR2 FQNNGV. Trimming cost V 1 base and J 8 bases; bases outside gene matches: 3. This CDR3 is 13 amino acids long. In DNA form, the CDR3 reads TGTGCCAGCAGCTTAGTCAGGGGGCAAGGCTACACCTTC. This encodes CASSLVRGQGYTF.

The CDR3 protein is CASSRRAGNEQYF. The CDR3, as DNA: TGTGCCAGCAGCCGGCGCGCGGGGAACGAGCAGTACTTC. This sequence joins TRBV7-2 and TRBJ2-7; maybe TRBD2 (6 bases). The CDR3 runs to 13 residues. Trimming removed 5 bases from V and 5 bases from J, with 13 bases in between. CDR1 and CDR2 from the germline V gene are SGHTA and FQGNSA.

DNA of the CDR3: TGTGCCAGCAGTTCCCGGGGGGACACGGGGTCAAACACCATATATTTT. Translation gives CASSSRGDTGSNTIYF. V usage is TRBV11-2 and J usage is TRBJ1-3, with D perhaps matching TRBD1 (6 bases). The CDR3 covers 16 residues. Germline V gene lookup returns CDR1 SGHAT and CDR2 FQNNGV. V was clipped by 6 bases and J by 6 bases, with 21 bases between them.

J is TRBJ1-4 and V is TRBV14, with 9 bases that match TRBD1. Germline V gene sequence: CDR1 SGHDN, CDR2 FVKESK. This CDR3 comprises 15 residues. V shed 3 bases and J 8 bases; nucleotides not matched to a gene: 7. The CDR3 loop reads CASSHKQGAGEKLFF. CDR3 DNA sequence: TGTGCCAGCAGCCATAAACAGGGGGCTGGAGAAAAACTGTTTTTT.